What follows is one TCR beta chain and its context. Antigen unknown. This entry comes from a study of T cell repertoires in cytomegalovirus infection. Study background: As its CMV epitopes, the study selected recently identified HLA-C-restricted and well-studied HLA-B-restricted targets. The public TCR beta signatures pointed to both CMV infection and matching HLA type. Study findings and constraints: Frequencies of public TCR beta families were cumulated, and this identified carriers of CMV plus the relevant HLA. Predominance within the ex vivo response was attributable to HLA-C-restricted CMV-specific TCR beta clonotypes.

The CDR3 has 14 residues. The germline gives CDR1 LGHDT, CDR2 YNNKEL (reference sequence). With V trimmed by 4 bases and J by 5 bases, 7 bases remained unmatched. Using its own MiXCR run on the reads, TCRdb lists one record per CDR3 protein. Of fewer than 70,000 distinct CDR3 sequences in the sample, less than 30% were seen once. The receptor comes from a human donor in good health (CMV status not recorded). Some clones in this sample may be carry-over from other donors' samples. The chain couples TRBV3-1 to TRBJ1-1; 7 bases are shared with TRBD1. The sample here was CD8+ T cells from cultured PBMCs, taken from culture after CMV antigen stimulation. The CDR3 sequence: CASSPRGGTTEAFF. The CDR3 nucleotides read TGTGCCAGCAGCCCGAGAGGGGGCACGACTGAAGCTTTCTTT.